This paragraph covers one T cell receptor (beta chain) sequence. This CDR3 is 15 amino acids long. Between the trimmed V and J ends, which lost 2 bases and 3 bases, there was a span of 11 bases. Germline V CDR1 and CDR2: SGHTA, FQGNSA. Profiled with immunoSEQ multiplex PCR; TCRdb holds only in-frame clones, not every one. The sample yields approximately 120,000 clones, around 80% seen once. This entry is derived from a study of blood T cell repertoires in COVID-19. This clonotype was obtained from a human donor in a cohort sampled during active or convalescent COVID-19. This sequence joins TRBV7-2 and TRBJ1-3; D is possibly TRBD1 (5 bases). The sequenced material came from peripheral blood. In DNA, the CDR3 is TGTGCCAGCAGCTTATCAGGGCAAGGTGGAAACACCATATATTTT. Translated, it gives CASSLSGQGGNTIYF.